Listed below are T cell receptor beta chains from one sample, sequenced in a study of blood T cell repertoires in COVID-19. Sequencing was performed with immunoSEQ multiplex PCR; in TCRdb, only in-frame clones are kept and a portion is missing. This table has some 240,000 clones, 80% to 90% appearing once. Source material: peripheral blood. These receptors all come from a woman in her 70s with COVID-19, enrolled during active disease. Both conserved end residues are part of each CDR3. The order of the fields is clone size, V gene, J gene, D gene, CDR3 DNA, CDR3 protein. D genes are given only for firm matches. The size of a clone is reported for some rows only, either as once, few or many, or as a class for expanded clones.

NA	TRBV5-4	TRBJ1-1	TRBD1	TGTGCCAGCAGGAAAGGACAGGGGGCGCAGGCTGAAGCTTTCTTT	CASRKGQGAQAEAFF
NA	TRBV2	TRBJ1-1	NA	TGTGCCAGCAACGTGGGCAGGGTGGACACTGAAGCTTTCTTT	CASNVGRVDTEAFF
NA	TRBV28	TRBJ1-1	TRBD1	TGTGCCAGCAGTCCAGACAGGGGAGTAGGGACTGAAGCTTTCTTT	CASSPDRGVGTEAFF
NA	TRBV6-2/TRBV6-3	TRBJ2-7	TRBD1	TGTGCCAGCAGACCTTACACCGGGACAGTCACCTACGAGCAGTACTTC	CASRPYTGTVTYEQYF
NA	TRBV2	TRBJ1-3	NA	TGTGCCAGCGCGGTCTCCGGAAACACCATATATTTT	CASAVSGNTIYF
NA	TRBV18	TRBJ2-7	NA	TGTGCCAGCTCACGGGAGTCTTACGAGCAGTACTTC	CASSRESYEQYF
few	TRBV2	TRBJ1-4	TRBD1	TGTGCCAGGGGGACAGGGGCAAATGAAAAACTGTTTTTT	CARGTGANEKLFF
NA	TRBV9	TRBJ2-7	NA	TGTGCCAGCAGCACCAGTTCGGGCTACGAGCAGTACTTC	CASSTSSGYEQYF
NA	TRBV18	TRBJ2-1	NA	TGTGCCAGCTCACCCGCAGGGCCGTACAATGAGCAGTTCTTC	CASSPAGPYNEQFF
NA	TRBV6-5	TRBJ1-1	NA	TGTGCCAGCAGTCTTCAGGGGAGGAACACTGAAGCTTTCTTT	CASSLQGRNTEAFF
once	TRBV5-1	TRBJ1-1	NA	TGCGCCAGCAGCTTCCGCTCAGGGGTGAACACTGAAGCTTTCTTT	CASSFRSGVNTEAFF
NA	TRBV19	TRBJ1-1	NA	TGTGCCAGTAGTACCTTGAACACTGAAGCTTTCTTT	CASSTLNTEAFF
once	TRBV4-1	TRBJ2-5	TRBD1	TGCGCCAGCAGCCAAGATGGGACAGGGACCAGAGAGACCCAGTACTTC	CASSQDGTGTRETQYF
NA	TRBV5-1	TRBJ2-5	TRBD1	TGCGCCAGCAGCCGGGACAGCCAACAAGAGACCCAGTACTTC	CASSRDSQQETQYF
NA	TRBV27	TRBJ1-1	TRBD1	TGTGCCAGCAGTTCTCGGGGACAGGGACTCCCTGAAGCTTTCTTT	CASSSRGQGLPEAFF
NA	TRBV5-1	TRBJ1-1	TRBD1	TGCGCCAGCAGCCGGACTTACGACAGGGCTGTCGACACTGAAGCTTTCTTT	CASSRTYDRAVDTEAFF
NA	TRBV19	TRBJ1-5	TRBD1	TGTGCCAGTAGCATACAGGGGGGCAATCAGCCCCAGCATTTT	CASSIQGGNQPQHF
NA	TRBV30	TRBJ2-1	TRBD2	TGTGCCTGGAGTGGGACTAGCGGTACCTACAATGAGCAGTTCTTC	CAWSGTSGTYNEQFF
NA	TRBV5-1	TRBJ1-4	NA	TGCGCCAGCAGCTACACAGGGACTGAAAAACTGTTTTTT	CASSYTGTEKLFF
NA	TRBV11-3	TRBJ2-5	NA	TGTGCCAGCAGCCCACAGGGGGGGTTAGCACGGACCCAGTACTTC	CASSPQGGLARTQYF
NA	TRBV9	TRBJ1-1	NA	TGTGCCAGCAGCTTGAGGGACACCGTGAACACTGAAGCTTTCTTT	CASSLRDTVNTEAFF
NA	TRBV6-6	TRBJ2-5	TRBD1	TGTGCCAGCAGTTACTCGTGGTCTCGAGGACAGGAGTACTTC	CASSYSWSRGQEYF
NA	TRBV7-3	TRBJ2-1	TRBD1	TGTGCCAGCAGCCCCCCCCAAAGGACAGGGGGCGACTACAATGAGCAGTTCTTC	CASSPPQRTGGDYNEQFF
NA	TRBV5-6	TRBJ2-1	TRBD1	TGTGCCAGCAGCTTGGCGGGCGAGGGACAGGGTTTCTTC	CASSLAGEGQGFF
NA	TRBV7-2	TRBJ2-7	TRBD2	TGTGCCAGCAGCTCTCTTTATAGCGGGTCCTACGAGCAGTACTTC	CASSSLYSGSYEQYF
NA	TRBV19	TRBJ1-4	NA	TGTGCCTGTCAGGCCTGGGGAGAGGAAAAACTGTTTTTT	CACQAWGEEKLFF
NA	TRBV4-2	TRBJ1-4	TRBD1	TGTGCCAGCAGCCAAGGTGGGACAGGGACTAATGAAAAACTGTTTTTT	CASSQGGTGTNEKLFF
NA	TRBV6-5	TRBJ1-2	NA	TGTGCCAGCAGTCCGAGGACACCCAGCTACACCTTC	CASSPRTPSYTF
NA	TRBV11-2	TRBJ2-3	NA	TGTGCCAGCAGCTTAGATGGGGGGACAGATACGCAGTATTTT	CASSLDGGTDTQYF
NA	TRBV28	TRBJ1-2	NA	TGTGCCAGCAGTTTAAGACAGTCCTATGGCTACACCTTC	CASSLRQSYGYTF
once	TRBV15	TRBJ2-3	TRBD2	TGTGCCACCAGCAGAGGGTTAACTAGCGGGAGAAGCTCAGATACGCAGTATTTT	CATSRGLTSGRSSDTQYF
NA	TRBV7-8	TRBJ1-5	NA	TGTGCCAGCAGCTTGTCGGAACAGAATCAGCCCCAGCATTTT	CASSLSEQNQPQHF
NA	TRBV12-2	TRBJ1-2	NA	TGTGCAAGTCGCTTAGTGGCGGCGAACAACTATGGCTACACCTTC	CASRLVAANNYGYTF
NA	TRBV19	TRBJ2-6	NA	TGTGCCAGTAGTCGGAAGGGGTGGGCTGGGGCCAACGTCCTGACTTTC	CASSRKGWAGANVLTF
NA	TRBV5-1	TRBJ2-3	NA	TGCGCCAGCAGCTCTAGCACAGATACGCAGTATTTT	CASSSSTDTQYF
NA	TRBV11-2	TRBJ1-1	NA	TGTGCCAGCAGCAATGGACATGAAGCTTTCTTT	CASSNGHEAFF
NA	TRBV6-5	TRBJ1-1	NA	TGTGCCAGCCGGGAGAGATTCGGCACTGAAGCTTTCTTT	CASRERFGTEAFF
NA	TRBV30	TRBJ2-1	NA	TGTGCCTGGGAATCTGGGCATGAGCAGTTCTTC	CAWESGHEQFF
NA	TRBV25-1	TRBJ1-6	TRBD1	TGTGCCAGCACCCTCGGACAGGGTGACAATTCACCCCTCCACTTT	CASTLGQGDNSPLHF
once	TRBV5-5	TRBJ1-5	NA	TGTGCCAGCAGCCCTAGGGGGGGGAGGGATCAGCCCCAGCATTTT	CASSPRGGRDQPQHF
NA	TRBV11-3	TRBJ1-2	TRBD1	TGTGCCAGCAGCCCGTCCGGGGACAGGGGTAGTGGCTACACCTTC	CASSPSGDRGSGYTF
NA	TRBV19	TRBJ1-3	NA	TGTGCCAGTATCTCATCCCCCGGGGGGGCTGTTGGAAACACCATATATTTT	CASISSPGGAVGNTIYF
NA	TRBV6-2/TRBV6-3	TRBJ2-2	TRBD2	TGTGCCAGCAGTTATAACAGCGGGGACACCGGGGAGCTGTTTTTT	CASSYNSGDTGELFF
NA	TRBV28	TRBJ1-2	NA	TGTGCCAGCAGTTTATTTCGGGGGGCAGCACTCCATGGCTACACCTTC	CASSLFRGAALHGYTF
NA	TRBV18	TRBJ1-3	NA	TGTGCCAGCTCACCACCGGTGGCAGGGACTCGCCGAAACACCATATATTTT	CASSPPVAGTRRNTIYF
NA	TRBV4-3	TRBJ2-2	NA	TGCGCCAGCAGCCAAGATTTAGCCTCCTCGTTGCCCGGGGAGCTGTTTTTT	CASSQDLASSLPGELFF
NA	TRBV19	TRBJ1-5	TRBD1	TGTGCCAGTAGAACTACTTCGGGGACAGTCCAGCATTTT	CASRTTSGTVQHF
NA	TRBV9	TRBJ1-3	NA	TGTGCCAGCAGCGTATCTGGGAGCTCTGGAAACACCATATATTTT	CASSVSGSSGNTIYF
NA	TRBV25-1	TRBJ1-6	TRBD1	TGTGCCAGCAGTGAGGACAGGGGATCACCCCTCCACTTT	CASSEDRGSPLHF
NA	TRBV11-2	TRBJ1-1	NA	TGTGCCAGCAGCTTCAGGCTACAGGGGAACACTGAAGCTTTCTTT	CASSFRLQGNTEAFF